The sequence of this TCR beta chain was determined in a study of OX40 agonist ivuxolimab in advanced cancers. Sequenced by immunoSEQ multiplex PCR; TCRdb stores in-frame clones only, minus some. Seen here are about 58,000 clones, over 80% observed once, and the top ten hold under 4%. The germline CDR1 and CDR2 sequences are SGHTA and FQGTGA. The CDR3 spans 15 residues. Trimming stripped 2 bases from V and 2 bases from J, with 13 bases between. Sequences were derived from CD4+ or CD8+ T cells sorted from blood, sampled in a trial of the OX40 agonist ivuxolimab. The TCR was taken from an adult with an advanced solid tumor such as melanoma, head and neck, liver or kidney cancer. The V gene is TRBV7-3, the J gene TRBJ2-7; D uncertain. Written as DNA, the CDR3 is TGTGCCAGCAGCTTAGGGGTAGCTCCTGCCTACGAGCAGTACTTC. It is translated as CASSLGVAPAYEQYF.